Listed here are 31 T cell receptor beta chains from one sample, sequenced in a study of cytomegalovirus exposure and HLA in healthy donors. A multiplex PCR was run with 60 Vbeta primers and 13 Jbeta primers. Some clones are missing from TCRdb's copy, which holds only in-frame ones; the method was immunoSEQ multiplex PCR. Among more than 90,000 clones, approximately 81% were seen once, and the ten largest hold 2.5% to 3%. Source material: PBMCs. These receptors were obtained from a woman aged 18-29 years in good health and CMV-seropositive.

The rearrangement uses TRBV10-1 and TRBJ2-7; possibly TRBD1 for D (6 bases). Germline assignment: CDR1 WNHNN and CDR2 SYGVQD (reference sequence). V lost 5 bases and J lost 3, with 11 bases in between. The CDR3 extends over 13 amino acids. CDR3 sequence: CASSQDRLYEQYF. DNA for the CDR3: TGCGCCAGCAGTCAAGACAGGCTCTACGAGCAGTACTTC.

The V gene is TRBV5-1, the J gene TRBJ2-5; a possible D gene is TRBD2 (5 bases). The V gene's germline CDR1 is SGHRS and CDR2 YFSETQ. This CDR3 spans 15 amino acids. The V end was cut by 1 base, the J end by 5 bases, with 15 bases between. The CDR3 DNA follows: TGCGCCAGCAGCTTGTGGACGGGAACGCGGGAGACCCAGTACTTC. It codes for CASSLWTGTRETQYF.

This chain connects TRBV5-6 to TRBJ2-7, with D perhaps TRBD1 (7 bases). The CDR3 runs to 12 residues. The V gene's germline CDR1 is SGHDT and CDR2 YYEEEE. The CDR3 DNA follows: TGTGTCAGTGGCAGGGGGGAGTACGAGCAGTACTTC. It yields the protein CVSGRGEYEQYF.

This clone was seen only once. The chain joins TRBV27 to TRBJ2-7; weak D call: TRBD1 (6 bases). Trimming left V 6 bases short and J 6 bases short, with 18 bases between. CDR1 is MNHEY, CDR2 SMNVEV, per germline (reference sequence). This CDR3 is built from 14 residues. The CDR3 coding sequence is TGTGCCAGCAGGGTATTGGGGGCCTCGGGCGAGCAGTACTTC. Protein sequence: CASRVLGASGEQYF.

The V call is TRBV6-5, the J call TRBJ2-2, with 7 bases fitting TRBD1. Unmatched junction bases numbered 4, after V lost 9 bases and J lost 6 bases. The CDR3 is 12 amino acids. In germline, CDR1 is MNHEY, CDR2 SVGAGI. CDR3 bases: TGTGCCAGTTATACAGGGGCCGGGGAGCTGTTTTTT. It encodes CASYTGAGELFF.

The chain combines TRBV28 with TRBJ1-2, with 9 bases fitting TRBD1. The J segment lost 8 bases and the V segment lost 6 bases, leaving 13 bases of the junction unmatched. CDR1 and CDR2 from the germline V gene are MDHEN and SYDVKM. The CDR3 contains 15 residues. CDR3 sequence: CASRPRAGQGSGYTF. The CDR3, as DNA: TGTGCCAGCAGGCCCCGGGCGGGACAGGGTTCCGGCTACACCTTC.

The rearrangement uses TRBV28 and TRBJ1-1; TRBD1 matches at 9 bases. V trimming: 6 bases; J trimming: 2 bases; junction bases outside the gene matches: 4. This CDR3 spans 14 amino acids. Germline CDR1 MDHEN, CDR2 SYDVKM. The CDR3 DNA is TGTGCCAGCAGGGGGGACAGGGCAAACACTGAAGCTTTCTTT. It specifies CASRGDRANTEAFF.

The chain carries TRBV19 and TRBJ1-1; TRBD1 aligns across 8 bases. Germline V lookup: CDR1 LNHDA, CDR2 SQIVND (reference sequence). The CDR3 sequence is 14 residues long. V lost 5 bases and J lost 6; bases outside the gene matches: 8. The CDR3 protein is CASSPVDRGPEAFF. CDR3 coding DNA: TGTGCCAGTAGTCCCGTCGACAGGGGCCCTGAAGCTTTCTTT.

This sequence joins TRBV12-5 and TRBJ2-5; TRBD2 matches at 9 bases. Germline V lookup: CDR1 LGHNT, CDR2 FRNRAP. The CDR3 contains 16 residues. The trim removed 3 bases at V and 3 bases at J, leaving 8 bases unmatched. The CDR3 DNA follows: TGTGCTAGTGGTTTCTCTGGCGGGAGGGCCGAAGAGACCCAGTACTTC. It codes for CASGFSGGRAEETQYF.

The J gene is TRBJ2-5, the V gene TRBV11-2; the match to TRBD2 covers 11 bases. Per germline, CDR1 SGHAT and CDR2 FQNNGV. The trim removed 6 bases at V and 5 bases at J, leaving 8 bases unmatched. The CDR3 runs to 15 residues. The DNA for the CDR3 is TGTGCCAGCAGGAATAGCGGGAGGGGAGGGGAGACCCAGTACTTC. Encoded protein: CASRNSGRGGETQYF.

As concerns this clone: One end of the junction does not line up with germline, which may come from a read error. The chain combines TRBV10-2 with TRBJ2-3; D remains unclear. Germline CDR1 reads WSHSY; CDR2 reads SAAADI. This CDR3 contains 14 residues. CDR3 nucleotides: TGCGCCAGCACTGAGTGGTCTACCACAGATACGCAGTATTTT. Its translation: CASTEWSTTDTQYF.

This clone has just one count. V and J are TRBV19 and TRBJ2-7; TRBD2 aligns across 7 bases. The V gene's germline CDR1 is LNHDA and CDR2 SQIVND (reference sequence). The CDR3 is 13 residues long. Trimming took 3 bases from V and 4 from J; bases not matched to a gene: 3. The CDR3 spells CASSMSGGYEQYF. In DNA, the CDR3 is TGTGCCAGTAGTATGTCGGGAGGATACGAGCAGTACTTC.

The chain has TRBV7-2 and TRBJ1-5; TRBD1 aligns across 10 bases. With V trimmed by 0 bases and J by 7 bases, 6 bases remained unmatched. The germline gives CDR1 SGHTA, CDR2 FQGNSA. This CDR3 region has 16 residues. In DNA, the CDR3 is TGTGCCAGCAGCTTAGCGGGACAGGGGATAGAACAGCCCCAGCATTTT. The encoded protein is CASSLAGQGIEQPQHF.

V is TRBV30 and J is TRBJ2-1; maybe TRBD1 (5 bases). Germline CDR1 reads GTSNPN; CDR2 reads SVGIG (reference sequence). Trimming took off 3 bases at V and 3 bases at J, with 15 bases between the two ends. CDR3 size: 15 residues. CDR3 DNA sequence: TGTGCCTGGAGCGGCTTGGGCAGGGTCTACAATGAGCAGTTCTTC. It encodes CAWSGLGRVYNEQFF.

The rearrangement uses TRBV27 and TRBJ1-1; D is perhaps TRBD1 (5 bases). Germline CDR1 is MNHEY and CDR2 is SMNVEV (reference sequence). This CDR3 region has 14 residues. Trimming took 5 bases from V and 1 from J, leaving 11 bases between them. The CDR3 reads CASSPWGENTEAFF. The CDR3 bases are TGTGCCAGCAGTCCCTGGGGGGAGAACACTGAAGCTTTCTTT.

The chain couples TRBV18 to TRBJ1-5; 8 bases align to TRBD1. Germline V CDR1 and CDR2: KGHSH, LQKENI. This CDR3 is 15 amino acids long. The trim removed 0 bases at V and 7 bases at J, leaving 5 bases unmatched. CDR3 amino acids: CASSPPSGGRQPQHF. CDR3 in DNA: TGTGCCAGCTCACCACCCTCAGGGGGCCGGCAGCCCCAGCATTTT.

The rearrangement links TRBV2 to TRBJ2-1, with 12 bases that match TRBD2. The CDR3 contains 13 residues. V was pared by 10 bases and J by 7 bases, with 5 bases of the junction left unmatched. Germline V gene lookup returns CDR1 SNHLY and CDR2 FYNNEI. This CDR3 reads CATHGTSGNEQFF. DNA for the CDR3: TGTGCCACCCACGGGACTAGCGGGAATGAGCAGTTCTTC.

V and J are TRBV7-2 and TRBJ2-1, with TRBD2 matching 9 bases. The length of the CDR3 is 16 residues. V lost 5 bases and J lost 3; bases outside the gene matches: 8. Germline CDR1 and CDR2: SGHTA and FQGNSA. The CDR3 coding sequence is TGTGCCAGCAGCGATCTAGCGGGATGGAGCTACAATGAGCAGTTCTTC. Its protein is CASSDLAGWSYNEQFF.

There are a few counts of this clone. V usage is TRBV14 and J usage is TRBJ1-6, with TRBD1 as a possible D gene (5 bases). Per germline, CDR1 SGHDN and CDR2 FVKESK. Trimming shortened V by 4 bases and J by 7 bases, and 14 bases separated the two germline ends. The CDR3 runs to 15 residues. CDR3 sequence (DNA): TGTGCCAGCAGCCTGCAGGGAGGCGAAAATTCACCCCTCCACTTT. Translating gives CASSLQGGENSPLHF.

The rearrangement joins TRBV4-2 to TRBJ2-5; 7 positions match TRBD2. The CDR3 loop spans 15 amino acids. Germline V lookup: CDR1 LGHNA, CDR2 YNFKEQ. The junction had 10 bases not matched to a gene; V was cut back by 4 bases and J by 5 bases. The CDR3 nucleotides are TGTGCCAGCAGCCCCCTTTCGGGGGGTGGGGAGACCCAGTACTTC. Its protein is CASSPLSGGGETQYF.

This clone has only a few counts. This chain connects TRBV28 to TRBJ1-5; 8 nucleotides match TRBD1. The DNA end is a closer match to TRBJ2-3, so the J assignment may be wrong. The CDR3 is 18 residues long. Germline-derived CDR1 and CDR2 are MDHEN and SYDVKM. The CDR3 coding sequence is TGTGCCACCAGCCCTATCATCCGGACAGGGATGCCTAGTCAGCCCCAGTATTTT. Translated: CATSPIIRTGMPSQPQYF.

CDR3 sequence reads: CATSRQGNRYEQYF. The CDR3 DNA reads as TGTGCCACCAGCAGACAGGGGAATCGGTACGAGCAGTACTTC. The genes are TRBV15 and TRBJ2-7; possibly TRBD1 for D (6 bases). Germline-derived CDR1 and CDR2 are LNHNV and YYDKDF (reference sequence). The V end lost 2 bases, the J end lost 4 bases, and 12 bases lay between the germline ends. The CDR3 spans 14 residues. The full variable domain, completed using reference TRBV15 and TRBJ2-7, is DAMVIQNPRYQVTQFGKPVTLSCSQTLNHNVMYWYQQKSSQAPKLLFHYYDKDFNNEADTPDNFQSRRPNTSFCFLDIRSPGLGDTAMYLCATSRQGNRYEQYFGPGTRLTVT.

The chain has TRBV18 and TRBJ2-7, with a possible D match to TRBD1 (6 bases). The germline CDR1 and CDR2 sequences are KGHSH and LQKENI. V was clipped by 1 base and J by 6 bases, with 13 bases between them. CDR3 length equals 14 residues. CDR3 in DNA: TGTGCCAGCTCACCACTTGAAGGGACACGCGAGCAGTACTTC. This gives the protein CASSPLEGTREQYF.

The chain joins TRBV5-5 to TRBJ1-2, with a weak D call TRBD1 (5 bases). Trimming shortened V by 4 bases and J by 1 base, and 17 bases separated the two germline ends. Germline V CDR1 and CDR2: SGHKS, YYEKEE (reference sequence). CDR3 length: 16 residues. This chain's CDR3 is CASSAGLKGYNYGYTF. The DNA for the CDR3 is TGTGCCAGCAGCGCGGGACTCAAAGGTTATAACTATGGCTACACCTTC.

This chain links TRBV5-1 with TRBJ1-5, with TRBD1 as a possible D gene (5 bases). The length of the CDR3 is 16 residues. V lost 0 bases and J lost 5, with 15 bases in between. CDR1 SGHRS and CDR2 YFSETQ come from the germline V gene. CDR3 bases: TGCGCCAGCAGCTTGGTGGGGGGAGGAGGAGATCAGCCCCAGCATTTT. It specifies CASSLVGGGGDQPQHF.

The V gene is TRBV5-1, the J gene TRBJ2-1, with 14 bases fitting TRBD2. From germline, CDR1 is SGHRS and CDR2 YFSETQ. CDR3 length equals 17 residues. V gave up 0 bases and J gave up 9 bases; unmatched junction bases: 8. The CDR3 region has the DNA TGCGCCAGCAGCTTGGCGGGACTAGCGGGGGAAAAGGGTGAGCAGTTCTTC. The encoded protein is CASSLAGLAGEKGEQFF.

This clone was counted a few times. This chain uses TRBV28 with TRBJ1-3; D unresolved. In germline, CDR1 is MDHEN, CDR2 SYDVKM. V was trimmed by 2 bases and J by 5 bases, leaving 7 bases between them. This CDR3 has 13 amino acids. CDR3 nucleotide sequence: TGTGCCAGCAGTTTACCACTAAGAAACACCATATATTTT. Its translation is CASSLPLRNTIYF.

The chain has TRBV7-9 and TRBJ2-7; possibly TRBD2 for D (6 bases). V was shortened by 5 bases and J by 7 bases, with 21 bases between the two germline ends. Germline V lookup: CDR1 SEHNR, CDR2 FQNEAQ (reference sequence). The CDR3 covers 15 residues. CDR3 sequence: CASSLRSGDFPEQYF. In DNA form, the CDR3 reads TGTGCCAGCAGCCTCAGGTCGGGGGATTTTCCGGAGCAGTACTTC.

The chain is built from TRBV4-1 and TRBJ2-7, with 7 bases identical to TRBD2. Per germline, CDR1 MGHRA and CDR2 YSYEKL. The CDR3 consists of 20 residues. Unmatched junction bases numbered 17, after V lost 0 bases and J lost 0 bases. CDR3 nucleotide sequence: TGCGCCAGCAGCCAAGAAAGGAGAACTAGTGGGAGGGATAGCTCCTACGAGCAGTACTTC. Translation gives CASSQERRTSGRDSSYEQYF.

V and J are TRBV5-1 and TRBJ1-1; possible D gene TRBD1, 5 bases. V lost 0 bases and J lost 3, with 12 bases in between. Looked up from germline, CDR1 is SGHRS and CDR2 is YFSETQ. The CDR3 runs 15 residues. CDR3 sequence: CASSLAVRVDTEAFF. The CDR3 DNA sequence: TGCGCCAGCAGCTTGGCGGTCAGGGTTGACACTGAAGCTTTCTTT. The entire variable domain, with the rest obtained from reference TRBV5-1 and TRBJ1-1, is as follows: KAGVTQTPRYLIKTRGQQVTLSCSPISGHRSVSWYQQTPGQGLQFLFEYFSETQRNKGNFPGRFSGRQFSNSRSEMNVSTLELGDSALYLCASSLAVRVDTEAFFGQGTRLTVV.

The rearrangement links TRBV5-1 to TRBJ1-2; D not certain. This CDR3 has 13 residues. The V end lost 0 bases, the J end lost 2 bases, and 5 bases lay between the germline ends. Germline V CDR1 and CDR2: SGHRS, YFSETQ. CDR3 region: CASSLGQNYGYTF. For the CDR3, the DNA is TGCGCCAGCAGCTTGGGTCAGAACTATGGCTACACCTTC.